The T cell receptor beta chain under discussion was sequenced for a study of T cell responses to AZD1222 COVID-19 vaccine. Study results and limitations: Clonal diversity was possibly underestimated, and the donors were mostly white British, with more females. Vaccination with two AZD1222 doses was followed by a rise in Spike-specific TCR breadth and depth. Close to half of spike-specific TCRs reportedly recognize unmutated variant regions. Sampling captured repertoires only after the peak T cell response.

Only in-frame clones appear in the TCRdb table, and some are missing; sequencing was by immunoSEQ multiplex PCR. The table includes approximately 110,000 clones, more than 75% detected once. Of note for this clone: The antigen is not known.

Germline CDR1 is SEHNR and CDR2 is FQNEAQ (reference sequence). The V end lost 4 bases, the J end lost 6 bases, and 12 bases lay between the germline ends. This CDR3 comprises 13 residues. This clonotype originated in an adult in good health. The rearrangement joins TRBV7-9 to TRBJ1-1, with a possible D match to TRBD1 (5 bases). The source material was peripheral blood, sampled on day 0 of AZD1222 vaccination. The chain's CDR3 is CASSSTTGAEAFF. CDR3 DNA: TGTGCCAGCAGCTCCACCACGGGGGCTGAAGCTTTCTTT.